The 29 T cell receptor beta chains presented below share a single source sample, sequenced in a study of blood T cells in healthy people across ages. A second PCR, run for 7 to 11 cycles, used a sample-barcoded 5' primer plus a J-beta primer mix. TCRdb used MiXCR to reprocess the 5' RACE reads, holding one entry per CDR3 protein. The repertoire holds around 2 million distinct CDR3 sequences, with 35% to 50% as singletons. Material for sequencing was blood. These receptors all come from a human donor in good health.

Only one count was recorded for this clonotype. The J gene is TRBJ2-1, the V gene TRBV20-1; D is possibly TRBD2 (5 bases). CDR1 is DFQATT and CDR2 is SNEGSKA in the germline V gene (reference sequence). With 5 bases removed from V and 0 bases from J, the gap between germline ends came to 14 bases. The length of the CDR3 is 15 residues. The CDR3 coding sequence is TGCAGTGCTGCCCCCCTTAGCGTCTCCTACAATGAGCAGTTCTTC. Its translation: CSAAPLSVSYNEQFF.

This clonotype was observed a few times. V usage is TRBV5-6 and J usage is TRBJ2-3, with D possibly TRBD1 on 6 matching bases. The CDR3 sequence is 16 residues long. V was clipped by 0 bases and J by 2 bases, with 13 bases between them. The germline CDR1 and CDR2 sequences are SGHDT and YYEEEE. CDR3 amino acids: CASSLVGQGITDTQYF. CDR3 bases: TGTGCCAGCAGCTTGGTAGGGCAGGGGATCACAGATACGCAGTATTTT.

The V gene is TRBV6-6, the J gene TRBJ2-7; 8 nucleotides line up with TRBD1. The CDR3 covers 15 residues. The germline gives CDR1 MNHNY, CDR2 SVGAGI (reference sequence). The trim removed 6 bases at V and 4 bases at J, leaving 11 bases unmatched. The CDR3 spells CASRLTQGAAYEQYF. The CDR3 DNA sequence: TGTGCCAGCAGACTAACCCAGGGGGCAGCGTACGAGCAGTACTTC.

This clonotype was seen a handful of times. V usage is TRBV20-1 and J usage is TRBJ1-5; 12 bases fit TRBD1. CDR1 DFQATT and CDR2 SNEGSKA come from the germline V gene (reference sequence). There are 15 residues in the CDR3. V shed 3 bases and J 7 bases; nucleotides not matched to a gene: 7. The CDR3 DNA is TGCAGTGCTAGGGCGGGACAGGGGGCGGAACAGCCCCAGCATTTT. Protein: CSARAGQGAEQPQHF.

This clonotype has more than one count but fewer than ten. This chain links TRBV6-1 with TRBJ2-1; D is possibly TRBD1 or TRBD2 (5 bases each). CDR3 length: 12 residues. Trimming took off 10 bases at V and 10 bases at J, with 17 bases between the two ends. Per the germline V gene, CDR1 is MNHNS and CDR2 is SASEGT. In DNA, the CDR3 is TGTGCCACGAAAGAGGGGCCCGTGGAGCAGTTCTTC. Its protein product is CATKEGPVEQFF.

This clonotype has just a few counts. The chain uses TRBV14 and TRBJ2-1; D is perhaps TRBD1 or TRBD2 (5 bases each). V was clipped by 5 bases and J by 8 bases, with 10 bases between them. Looked up from germline, CDR1 is SGHDN and CDR2 is FVKESK. CDR3 length: 12 residues. The CDR3 loop reads CASSSWGYEQFF. As DNA, the CDR3 is TGTGCCAGCAGCTCCTGGGGGTATGAGCAGTTCTTC.

This chain links TRBV28 with TRBJ2-7; no firm D call. Germline assignment: CDR1 MDHEN and CDR2 SYDVKM. This CDR3 has 14 residues. Trimming took 2 bases from V and 3 from J, leaving 11 bases between them. The CDR3 DNA reads as TGTGCCAGCAGTTTAGACGGCTCGGTCTACGAGCAGTACTTC. It codes for CASSLDGSVYEQYF.

A note on this clonotype: One base away lies a much larger clone, so this may be a sequencing read error. J is TRBJ2-7 and V is TRBV29-1; D unclear. The CDR3 sequence is 13 residues long. Germline V gene sequence: CDR1 SQVTM, CDR2 ANQGSEA. The germline V and J ends were trimmed by 6 bases and 4 bases, with 16 bases remaining between them. The CDR3 DNA is TGCAGCGTCTCGGCACAGAGTCCTTACGAGCAGTACTTC. It translates to CSVSAQSPYEQYF.

The V and J genes are TRBV20-1 and TRBJ2-5; D may correspond to TRBD1 or TRBD2 (6 bases each). The end of the DNA aligns better with TRBJ2-7, so the J call may be wrong. The CDR3 runs to 13 residues. CDR1 and CDR2 from the germline V gene are DFQATT and SNEGSKA (reference sequence). DNA of the CDR3: TGCAGTGCTGGAATGGGGGGCGTGGTCGAGCAGTACTTC. Amino acids: CSAGMGGVVEQYF.

This clonotype was seen more than once but under ten times. The J gene is TRBJ1-2, the V gene TRBV3-1; D unclear. In germline, CDR1 is LGHDT, CDR2 YNNKEL (reference sequence). The V end lost 7 bases, the J end lost 5 bases, and 23 bases lay between the germline ends. The CDR3 totals 16 residues. The CDR3 nucleotides are TGTGCCAGCACCCTCGGAGGCTCGGCGCGAAGGTATGGCTACACCTTC. It codes for CASTLGGSARRYGYTF.

The genes are TRBV5-5 and TRBJ2-4; D perhaps matches TRBD1 (6 bases). The J call may not be correct, given that the DNA end is closer to TRBJ2-7. The length of the CDR3 is 16 residues. CDR1 and CDR2 (germline): SGHKS, YYEKEE (reference sequence). The CDR3 region is CASSLDPTGLSYEQYF. The CDR3 DNA follows: TGTGCCAGCAGCTTGGACCCGACAGGTCTTTCCTACGAGCAGTACTTC.

The chain links TRBV20-1 to TRBJ2-1; 8 bases agree with TRBD1. With V trimmed by 6 bases and J by 8 bases, 12 bases remained unmatched. There are 14 residues in the CDR3. CDR1 and CDR2 (germline): DFQATT, SNEGSKA (reference sequence). The CDR3 bases are TGCAGTGCCACAAACGGACAGGGATGGGATGAGCAGTTCTTC. Its protein product is CSATNGQGWDEQFF.

V and J are TRBV7-2 and TRBJ2-7; possibly TRBD1 for D (6 bases). Per the germline V gene, CDR1 is SGHTA and CDR2 is FQGNSA. V dropped 2 bases and J dropped 2 bases, with 10 bases sitting between them. The CDR3 has 14 amino acids. The CDR3 sequence is CASSLQQGPYEQYF. CDR3 sequence (DNA): TGTGCCAGCAGCTTACAACAGGGCCCCTACGAGCAGTACTTC. The complete variable domain, with remaining parts taken from reference TRBV7-2 and TRBJ2-7, reads GAGVSQSPSNKVTEKGKDVELRCDPISGHTALYWYRQSLGQGLEFLIYFQGNSAPDKSGLPSDRFSAERTGGSVSTLTIQRTQQEDSAVYLCASSLQQGPYEQYFGPGTRLTVT.

The chain carries TRBV12-3 or TRBV12-4 and TRBJ2-1; no reliable D call. The CDR3 extends over 13 amino acids. V lost 3 bases, J lost 10 bases, and 13 bases lay in between. The CDR3, as DNA: TGTGCCAGCAGTTTTCAGCAAAGAGACGAGCAGTTCTTC. It yields the protein CASSFQQRDEQFF.

This chain connects TRBV29-1 to TRBJ2-1; TRBD1 matches at 8 bases. The CDR3 extends over 13 amino acids. Trimming cost V 3 bases and J 12 bases; bases outside gene matches: 10. Germline lookup yields CDR1 SQVTM and CDR2 ANQGSEA. The CDR3 here is CSVDRQGASVQFF. CDR3 DNA: TGCAGCGTTGATCGGCAGGGGGCTTCCGTGCAGTTCTTC.

This chain uses TRBV20-1 with TRBJ2-5; maybe TRBD1 (5 bases). V was shortened by 6 bases and J by 0 bases, with 8 bases between the two germline ends. This CDR3 spans 12 amino acids. Germline CDR1 reads DFQATT; CDR2 reads SNEGSKA (reference sequence). The CDR3 protein is CSAGRDQETQYF. DNA for the CDR3: TGCAGTGCGGGCAGGGACCAAGAGACCCAGTACTTC.

In its sample, this clonotype was seen a few times. This rearrangement joins TRBV6-5 to TRBJ2-7; D is possibly TRBD1 (6 bases). Trimming left V 5 bases short and J 5 bases short, with 19 bases between. The CDR3 length is 15 residues. Germline CDR1 MNHEY, CDR2 SVGAGI. The CDR3, as DNA: TGTGCCAGCAGTCGATCGACAGGTCCCCCCCACGAGCAGTACTTC. Encoded protein: CASSRSTGPPHEQYF.

V usage is TRBV2 and J usage is TRBJ1-2, with TRBD1 identical over 8 bases. Germline V gene data show CDR1 as SNHLY and CDR2 as FYNNEI. CDR3 size: 20 residues. V was pared by 11 bases and J by 5 bases, with 31 bases of the junction left unmatched. Here the CDR3 reads CAGKTPGGPGQDLFFYGYTF. CDR3 coding DNA: TGTGCCGGCAAAACCCCGGGGGGCCCGGGACAGGACCTATTCTTTTATGGCTACACCTTC.

V gene TRBV6-5 combines with J gene TRBJ2-3, with 12 bases fitting TRBD2. The ends lost 2 bases at V and 0 bases at J; junction bases unmatched: 6. Germline CDR1 and CDR2: MNHEY and SVGAGI. The CDR3 is made up of 18 amino acids. CDR3 amino acids: CASSYAGLAGSSTDTQYF. The DNA of the CDR3 is TGTGCCAGCAGTTACGCCGGACTAGCGGGGTCTAGCACAGATACGCAGTATTTT.

Only a few counts were recorded for this clonotype. The V and J genes are TRBV7-2 and TRBJ2-4; no firm D call. Germline V lookup: CDR1 SGHTA, CDR2 FQGNSA. This CDR3 contains 15 residues. V gave up 6 bases and J gave up 1 base, with 13 bases separating them. The DNA for the CDR3 is TGTGCCAGCAGTTCTAGGGCAGGTGCCAAAAACATTCAGTACTTC. It is translated as CASSSRAGAKNIQYF.

A few counts support this clonotype. The J gene is TRBJ1-5, the V gene TRBV20-1; D not certain. This CDR3 contains 13 residues. Trimming stripped 1 base from V and 4 bases from J, with 8 bases between. Germline CDR1 and CDR2: DFQATT and SNEGSKA (reference sequence). The CDR3 is CSARGAFNQPQHF. CDR3 in DNA: TGCAGTGCTAGAGGGGCCTTTAATCAGCCCCAGCATTTT.

The chain employs TRBV2 and TRBJ2-7, with D unresolved. Trimming took 7 bases from V and 4 from J, leaving 14 bases between them. CDR3 size: 13 residues. Germline values: CDR1 SNHLY, CDR2 FYNNEI. The CDR3 sequence: CASTYPLGYEQYF. The CDR3 DNA reads as TGTGCCAGCACGTATCCACTGGGATACGAGCAGTACTTC.

The V and J genes are TRBV4-3 and TRBJ2-7; D gene uncertain. The J call may not be correct, given that the DNA end is closer to TRBJ2-5. This CDR3 is built from 16 residues. CDR1 LGHNA and CDR2 YSLEER come from the germline V gene. CDR3 sequence: CASSQDGFGVAKTQYF. The CDR3 region has the DNA TGCGCCAGCAGCCAAGATGGTTTTGGGGTCGCGAAGACCCAGTACTTC.

The chain uses TRBV7-9 and TRBJ2-5; tentative D call: TRBD2 (5 bases). The V gene lost 2 bases and the J gene lost 5 bases, with 12 bases spanning the gap. Germline V gene lookup returns CDR1 SEHNR and CDR2 FQNEAQ (reference sequence). This CDR3 region has 14 residues. The chain's CDR3 is CASSLLLAGETQYF. The CDR3 DNA follows: TGTGCCAGCAGCTTACTCCTAGCTGGGGAGACCCAGTACTTC.

This clonotype was picked up a small number of times. J is TRBJ1-4 and V is TRBV5-1; TRBD1 is a possible D gene (6 bases). CDR3 size: 14 residues. CDR1 and CDR2 (germline): SGHRS, YFSETQ. The V and J ends lost 4 bases and 8 bases respectively, with 15 bases between them. The CDR3 reads CASSKDSLEEKLFF. CDR3 in DNA: TGCGCCAGCAGCAAGGACAGTCTTGAGGAAAAACTGTTTTTT. The whole variable domain, remainder taken from reference TRBV5-1 and TRBJ1-4, is KAGVTQTPRYLIKTRGQQVTLSCSPISGHRSVSWYQQTPGQGLQFLFEYFSETQRNKGNFPGRFSGRQFSNSRSEMNVSTLELGDSALYLCASSKDSLEEKLFFGSGTQLSVL.

The chain links TRBV5-1 to TRBJ2-7, with D uncertain. The CDR3 consists of 14 residues. Germline loops: CDR1 SGHRS, CDR2 YFSETQ. The germline V and J ends were trimmed by 0 bases and 4 bases, with 11 bases remaining between them. CDR3 sequence: CASSLGYLAYEQYF. Here the CDR3 DNA reads TGCGCCAGCAGCTTGGGCTATTTGGCGTACGAGCAGTACTTC.

This chain's CDR3 is CASRQGRRDTEAFF. CDR3 in DNA: TGTGCCAGCCGACAGGGGCGGAGGGACACTGAAGCTTTCTTT. This sequence joins TRBV10-3 and TRBJ1-1; 8 bases are shared with TRBD1. CDR3 length: 14 amino acids. The germline V gene has CDR1 ENHRY and CDR2 SYGVKD. The trim removed 10 bases at V and 3 bases at J, leaving 10 bases unmatched.

This chain links TRBV20-1 with TRBJ2-3; TRBD2 aligns across 14 bases. CDR1 DFQATT and CDR2 SNEGSKA come from the germline V gene (reference sequence). The length of the CDR3 is 17 residues. V lost 0 bases to trimming and J lost 6 bases; unmatched junction nucleotides: 8. Here the CDR3 DNA reads TGCAGTGCTAGAGAAATCCGGACTAGCGGGGGGTACGATACGCAGTATTTT. It yields the protein CSAREIRTSGGYDTQYF.

V gene TRBV7-9 combines with J gene TRBJ2-1; no reliable D call. This CDR3 is built from 12 residues. Germline CDR1 reads SEHNR; CDR2 reads FQNEAQ (reference sequence). Trimming cost V 4 bases and J 8 bases, with 9 bases left between them. The CDR3 DNA is TGTGCCAGCAGCTACGTTCTGGATGAGCAGTTCTTC. The encoded protein is CASSYVLDEQFF.